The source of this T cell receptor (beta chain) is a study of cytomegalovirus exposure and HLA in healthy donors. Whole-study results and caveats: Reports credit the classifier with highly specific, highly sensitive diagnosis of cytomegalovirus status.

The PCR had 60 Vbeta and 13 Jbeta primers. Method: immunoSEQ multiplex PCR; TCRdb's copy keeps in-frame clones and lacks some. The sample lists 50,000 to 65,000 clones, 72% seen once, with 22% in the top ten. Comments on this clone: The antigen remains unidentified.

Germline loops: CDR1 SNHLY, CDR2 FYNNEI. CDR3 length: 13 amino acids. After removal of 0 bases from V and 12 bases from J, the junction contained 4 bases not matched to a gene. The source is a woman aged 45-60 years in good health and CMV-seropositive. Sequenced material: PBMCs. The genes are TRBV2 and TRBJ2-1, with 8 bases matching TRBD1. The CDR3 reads CASSEAPGGRQFF. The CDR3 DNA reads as TGTGCCAGCAGTGAAGCGCCAGGGGGCAGGCAGTTCTTC.